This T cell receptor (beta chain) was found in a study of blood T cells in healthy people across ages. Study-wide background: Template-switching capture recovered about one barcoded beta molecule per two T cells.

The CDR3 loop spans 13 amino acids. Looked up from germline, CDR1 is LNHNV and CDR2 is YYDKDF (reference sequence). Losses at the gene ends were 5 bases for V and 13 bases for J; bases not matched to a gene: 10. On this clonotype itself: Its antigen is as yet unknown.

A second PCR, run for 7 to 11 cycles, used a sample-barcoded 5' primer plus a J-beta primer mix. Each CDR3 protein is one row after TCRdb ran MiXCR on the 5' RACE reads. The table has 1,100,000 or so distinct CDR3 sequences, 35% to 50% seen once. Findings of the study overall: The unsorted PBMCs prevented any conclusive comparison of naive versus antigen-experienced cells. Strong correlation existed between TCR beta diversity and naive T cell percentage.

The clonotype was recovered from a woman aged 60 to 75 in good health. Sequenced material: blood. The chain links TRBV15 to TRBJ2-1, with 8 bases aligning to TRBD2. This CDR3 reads CATSGAGVETQFF. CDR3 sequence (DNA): TGTGCCACCAGCGGAGCGGGAGTAGAGACCCAGTTCTTC.